Below are 16 T cell receptor beta chains sequenced from a single sample in a study of post-analysis software for immune sequencing data. The authors incorporated unique molecular identifiers into the TCR beta cDNA libraries. TCRdb itself ran the PCR reads through MiXCR, one entry per CDR3 protein. The sample has 750,000 to 950,000 distinct CDR3 sequences; about 50% are singletons. Findings and caveats of the study: Higher frequency in patients than in controls was seen for roughly 5 TRBV segments, with TRBV5-6, TRBV5-1 and TRBV20-1 among them.

Their antigens are not known. Sequenced sample: blood. The receptors come from a girl under 18 with multiple sclerosis.

This clonotype was counted between two and nine times. This chain connects TRBV9 to TRBJ1-1; 7 bases line up with TRBD1. V lost 4 bases to trimming and J lost 1 base; unmatched junction nucleotides: 10. Germline assignment: CDR1 SGDLS and CDR2 YYNGEE. The CDR3 totals 16 residues. The DNA of the CDR3 is TGTGCCAGCAGCCCAACAGGGGACCATAGGAACACTGAAGCTTTCTTT. Translation: CASSPTGDHRNTEAFF.

This clonotype appeared a few times. The CDR3 bases are TGTGCCAGCAGCGACAGCAGGAGCAATCAGCCCCAGCATTTT. Encoded protein: CASSDSRSNQPQHF. The chain uses TRBV12-3 or TRBV12-4 and TRBJ1-5, with D possibly TRBD1 on 5 matching bases. This CDR3 contains 14 residues. The V end lost 6 bases, the J end lost 1 base, and 10 bases lay between the germline ends.

This clonotype was counted between two and nine times. The CDR3 loop is CASSQEVAGTGLYTF. As DNA, the CDR3 is TGTGCCAGCAGCCAAGAGGTAGCCGGGACAGGACTCTACACCTTC. This sequence joins TRBV16 and TRBJ1-2; 8 bases match TRBD1. Germline V gene data show CDR1 as KGHSY and CDR2 as FQNENV. The J segment lost 10 bases and the V segment lost 2 bases, leaving 12 bases of the junction unmatched. The CDR3 covers 15 residues. Filled out from reference TRBV16 and TRBJ1-2, the complete variable domain reads GEEVAQTPKHLVRGEGQKAKLYCAPIKGHSYVFWYQQVLKNEFKFLISFQNENVFDETGMPKERFSAKCLPNSPCSLEIQATKLEDSAVYFCASSQEVAGTGLYTFGSGTRLTVV.

This clonotype occurred a few times. The genes are TRBV9 and TRBJ1-1; 7 positions match TRBD1. This CDR3 has 14 residues. The V gene end was trimmed by 3 bases and the J gene end by 4 bases; junction bases not matched to a gene: 6. CDR1 and CDR2 (germline): SGDLS, YYNGEE. CDR3 in amino acids: CASSATDRVTEAFF. The CDR3 DNA reads TGTGCCAGCAGCGCCACAGACAGGGTCACTGAAGCTTTCTTT.

This clonotype was seen only a few times. J is TRBJ2-7 and V is TRBV29-1; 7 positions match TRBD1. Per the germline V gene, CDR1 is SQVTM and CDR2 is ANQGSEA. The CDR3 totals 13 residues. The V segment lost 6 bases and the J segment 2 bases; nucleotides outside the gene matches: 7. DNA for the CDR3: TGCAGCGTGGGGGTAGGGGGCCCCTACGAGCAGTACTTC. Protein sequence: CSVGVGGPYEQYF.

The V gene is TRBV7-9, the J gene TRBJ2-1, with 9 bases matching TRBD2. Germline CDR1 and CDR2: SEHNR and FQNEAQ (reference sequence). The CDR3 length is 16 residues. The V segment lost 3 bases and the J segment 0 bases; nucleotides outside the gene matches: 3. CDR3 nucleotides: TGTGCCAGCAGCTTGTTTAGCGGGAGCTCCTACAATGAGCAGTTCTTC. The encoded protein is CASSLFSGSSYNEQFF.

The rearrangement links TRBV2 to TRBJ2-5; D gene uncertain. The CDR3 is 11 residues long. CDR1 is SNHLY and CDR2 is FYNNEI in the germline V gene. The V end was cut by 8 bases, the J end by 5 bases, with 9 bases between. CDR3 region: CASQLRETQYF. The CDR3 DNA is TGTGCCAGCCAATTGAGGGAGACCCAGTACTTC.

The rearrangement links TRBV11-2 to TRBJ2-7; D possibly corresponds to TRBD2 (5 bases). The CDR3 is 13 residues long. Per the germline V gene, CDR1 is SGHAT and CDR2 is FQNNGV. The ends were cut back, 7 bases at V and 4 bases at J, with 14 bases in the middle. The CDR3 loop is CASNPPGRYEQYF. The CDR3 DNA reads as TGTGCCAGCAACCCCCCGGGAAGATACGAGCAGTACTTC.

The J gene is TRBJ1-1, the V gene TRBV10-3; D is undetermined. The germline V gene encodes CDR1 ENHRY and CDR2 SYGVKD. Trimming shortened V by 3 bases and J by 2 bases, and 7 bases separated the two germline ends. The CDR3 contains 13 residues. The CDR3 DNA sequence: TGTGCCATCAGTGAACTACAAAACACTGAAGCTTTCTTT. The encoded protein is CAISELQNTEAFF.

V and J are TRBV20-1 and TRBJ2-7; 9 bases are shared with TRBD2. This CDR3 has 13 amino acids. Germline CDR1 reads DFQATT; CDR2 reads SNEGSKA (reference sequence). The J segment lost 3 bases and the V segment lost 6 bases, leaving 6 bases of the junction unmatched. CDR3 sequence (DNA): TGCAGTGCGATCAGCGGGAGGTACTACGAGCAGTACTTC. Protein sequence: CSAISGRYYEQYF.

The table lists this clonotype with a count of one. The chain couples TRBV6-5 to TRBJ2-1, with 12 bases that match TRBD2. CDR1 is MNHEY, CDR2 SVGAGI, per germline. V was clipped by 2 bases and J by 2 bases; unmatched bases: 13. The CDR3 has 20 amino acids. CDR3 amino acids: CASSYVTLLAGGSTYNEQFF. CDR3 DNA: TGTGCCAGCAGTTACGTTACGTTACTAGCGGGGGGATCCACCTACAATGAGCAGTTCTTC.

The chain couples TRBV7-9 to TRBJ2-7, with 8 nucleotides matching TRBD2. The CDR3 runs to 15 residues. V was clipped by 1 base and J by 3 bases; unmatched bases: 5. Germline values: CDR1 SEHNR, CDR2 FQNEAQ (reference sequence). This CDR3 reads CASSLVWRGDYEQYF. The CDR3, as DNA: TGTGCCAGCAGCTTAGTCTGGCGGGGGGACTACGAGCAGTACTTC.

The chain uses TRBV27 and TRBJ1-1, with no clear D. This CDR3 has 13 amino acids. The V end was cut by 1 base, the J end by 8 bases, with 11 bases between. Germline V gene lookup returns CDR1 MNHEY and CDR2 SMNVEV (reference sequence). CDR3 region: CASSLFGTAEAFF. CDR3 sequence (DNA): TGTGCCAGCAGTTTATTTGGTACGGCAGAAGCTTTCTTT.

This sequence joins TRBV5-1 and TRBJ2-3; D is uncertain. Trimming stripped 0 bases from V and 4 bases from J, with 12 bases between. CDR1 is SGHRS and CDR2 is YFSETQ in the germline V gene. The CDR3 has 15 amino acids. The CDR3 DNA follows: TGCGCCAGCAGCTTGGGTTCGTTTTGGCCAGATACGCAGTATTTT. Amino acids: CASSLGSFWPDTQYF.

The chain carries TRBV6-6 and TRBJ2-3, with 9 bases lining up with TRBD1. The CDR3 runs to 15 residues. The germline CDR1 and CDR2 sequences are MNHNY and SVGAGI (reference sequence). Germline trimming cut 8 bases from V and 5 bases from J; bases unmatched to any gene: 11. Here the CDR3 reads CASGTMGQGGDTQYF. DNA for the CDR3: TGTGCCAGCGGAACAATGGGACAGGGAGGAGATACGCAGTATTTT.

As to this clonotype: One end of the junction does not line up with germline, which may come from a read error. V and J are TRBV9 and TRBJ1-6; D remains ambiguous. The CDR3 consists of 14 residues. Looked up from germline, CDR1 is SGDLS and CDR2 is YYNGEE. The CDR3 loop reads CAGSVDSSNSPLHF. Written as DNA, the CDR3 is TGTGCCGGCAGCGTTGACTCGAGTAATTCACCCCTCCACTTT.